The clone carrying this T cell receptor (beta chain) was observed a few times. Its specificity is not known. This entry belongs to a study of T-cell reconstitution after alpha-beta-depleted transplantation in children. General study results and limits: Surviving thymic progenitors and recipient T cells were the source of high TCRbeta diversity at day 60 in some patients. About two months after transplant, alpha-beta T cells reportedly came from several hundred expanded graft clones. Diversity and T-cell counts at one year after transplant derived mostly from new T cells.

V was clipped by 6 bases and J by 4 bases; unmatched bases: 4. The CDR3 totals 14 residues. The library targeted TCRbeta and was prepared with unique molecular identifiers. TCRdb re-called the PCR reads with MiXCR, one entry per CDR3 protein. This table has 540,000 or so distinct CDR3 sequences, more than 20% appearing once. The sequence was obtained from a boy under two years old who had a stem cell transplant for acute myeloid leukemia, so the T cells may come from the graft donor. The rearrangement joins TRBV12-3 or TRBV12-4 to TRBJ1-3, with 9 nucleotides matching TRBD1. Sample: PBMCs, mostly from graft donor cells, taken 360 days after TCRalphabeta/CD19-depleted stem cell transplant. The CDR3 DNA sequence: TGTGCCAGCAGCCCGGGACAGGGAGGAAACACCATATATTTT. It yields the protein CASSPGQGGNTIYF.